The T cell receptor beta chain under discussion was sequenced for a study of PD-1 and CTLA-4 blockade in melanoma. The germline gives CDR1 MNHEY, CDR2 SVGAGI. Trimming cost V 6 bases and J 8 bases, with 13 bases left between them. The CDR3 length is 13 residues. Using immunoSEQ multiplex PCR, the repertoire was profiled, and TCRdb retains in-frame clones only, with some absent. Of tens of thousands of clones in the sample, approximately 90% are singletons; the top ten hold 6% to 8.5%. Relative to its sample, this clone is medium-sized (0.01 to 0.1%). This receptor was obtained from a human donor with melanoma. The input for sequencing was CD8+ T cells from peripheral blood, taken before anti-PD-1 treatment. The V gene is TRBV6-5, the J gene TRBJ1-4; D might be TRBD1 (5 bases). CDR3 in amino acids: CASRGDLEEKLFF. CDR3 sequence (DNA): TGTGCCAGCAGGGGGGACTTGGAGGAAAAACTGTTTTTT.